This TCR beta chain was recorded in a study of shared clonotypes between healthy human individuals. Study-level background: The cohort had two women and a few men, ages 18 to 49.

TCRdb keeps only in-frame clones here, not all; method: immunoSEQ multiplex PCR. The sample lists roughly 320,000 clones, around nine tenths seen once, with around 15% in the top ten. The junction had 8 bases not matched to a gene; V was cut back by 6 bases and J by 6 bases. This CDR3 has 14 amino acids. Germline V lookup: CDR1 MDHEN, CDR2 SYDVKM. The source of this sequence is a man younger than 30 in good health. The rearrangement links TRBV28 to TRBJ1-1; 9 bases map to TRBD1. The source material was memory CD8+ T cells sorted from blood. Documented subset: CD45RO+ cells pooled with CCR7-negative TemRA cells. In DNA, the CDR3 is TGTGCCAGCAGCCGCGGACAGGGGAGGGCTGAAGCTTTCTTT. Protein sequence: CASSRGQGRAEAFF.